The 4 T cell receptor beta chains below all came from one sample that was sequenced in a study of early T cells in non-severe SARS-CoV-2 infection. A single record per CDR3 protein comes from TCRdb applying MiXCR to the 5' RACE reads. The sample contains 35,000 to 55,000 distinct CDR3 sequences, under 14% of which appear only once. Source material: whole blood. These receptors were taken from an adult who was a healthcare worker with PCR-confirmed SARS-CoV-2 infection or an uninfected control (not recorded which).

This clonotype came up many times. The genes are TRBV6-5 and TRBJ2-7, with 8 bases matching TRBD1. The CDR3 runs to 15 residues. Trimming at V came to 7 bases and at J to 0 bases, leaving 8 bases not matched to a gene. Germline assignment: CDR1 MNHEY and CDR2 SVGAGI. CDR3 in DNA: TGTGCCAGCACCCCCGGACAGGGAATCTCCTACGAGCAGTACTTC. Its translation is CASTPGQGISYEQYF.

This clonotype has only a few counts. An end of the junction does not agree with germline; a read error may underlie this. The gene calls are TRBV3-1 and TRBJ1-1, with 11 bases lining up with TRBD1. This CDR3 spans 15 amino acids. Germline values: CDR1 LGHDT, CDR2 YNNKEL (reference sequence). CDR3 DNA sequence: TGTGCCAGCAGCAAAGAGGGGACAGGGGGCACTGAAGCTTTCTTT. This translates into CASSKEGTGGTEAFF.

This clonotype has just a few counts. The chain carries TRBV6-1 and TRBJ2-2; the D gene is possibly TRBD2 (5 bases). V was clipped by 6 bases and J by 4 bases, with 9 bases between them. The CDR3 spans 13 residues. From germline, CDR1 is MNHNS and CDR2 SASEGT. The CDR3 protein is CASRIRGTGELFF. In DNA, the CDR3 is TGTGCCAGCAGAATCCGGGGCACCGGGGAGCTGTTTTTT.

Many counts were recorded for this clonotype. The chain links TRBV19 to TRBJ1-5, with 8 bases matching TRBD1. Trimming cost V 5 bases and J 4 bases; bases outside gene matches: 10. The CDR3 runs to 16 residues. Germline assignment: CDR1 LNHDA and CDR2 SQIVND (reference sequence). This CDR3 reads CASSSIDRGRNQPQHF. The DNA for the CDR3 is TGTGCCAGTAGTTCCATAGACAGGGGTCGGAATCAGCCCCAGCATTTT.